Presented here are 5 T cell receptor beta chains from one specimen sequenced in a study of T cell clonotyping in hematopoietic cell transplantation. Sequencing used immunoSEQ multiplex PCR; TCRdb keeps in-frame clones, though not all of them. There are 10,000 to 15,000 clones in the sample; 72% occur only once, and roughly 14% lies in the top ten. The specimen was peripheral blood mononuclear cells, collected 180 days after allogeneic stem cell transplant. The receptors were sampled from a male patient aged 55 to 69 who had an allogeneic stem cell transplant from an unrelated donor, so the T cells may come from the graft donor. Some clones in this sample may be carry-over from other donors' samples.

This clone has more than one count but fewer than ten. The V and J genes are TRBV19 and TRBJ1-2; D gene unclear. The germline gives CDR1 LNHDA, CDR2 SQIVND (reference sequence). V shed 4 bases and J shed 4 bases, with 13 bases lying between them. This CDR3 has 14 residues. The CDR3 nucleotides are TGTGCCAGTAGTACCTTGGGGTCCCGCTATGGCTACACCTTC. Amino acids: CASSTLGSRYGYTF.

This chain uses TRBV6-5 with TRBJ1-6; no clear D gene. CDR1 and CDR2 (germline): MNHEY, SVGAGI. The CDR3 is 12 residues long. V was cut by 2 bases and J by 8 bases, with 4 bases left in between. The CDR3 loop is CASSYRHSPLHF. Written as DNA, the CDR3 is TGTGCCAGCAGTTACCGACATTCACCCCTCCACTTT.

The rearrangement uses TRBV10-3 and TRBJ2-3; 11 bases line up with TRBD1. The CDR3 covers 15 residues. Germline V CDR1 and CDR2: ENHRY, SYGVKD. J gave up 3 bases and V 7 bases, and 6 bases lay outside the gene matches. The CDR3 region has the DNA TGTGCCATCACTAGGGGACAGGGGGGGACAGATACGCAGTATTTT. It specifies CAITRGQGGTDTQYF.

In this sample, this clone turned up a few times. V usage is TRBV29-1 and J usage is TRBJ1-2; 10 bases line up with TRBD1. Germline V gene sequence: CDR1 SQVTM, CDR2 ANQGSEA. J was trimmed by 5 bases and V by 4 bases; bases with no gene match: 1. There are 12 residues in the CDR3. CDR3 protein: CSVVGQGYGYTF. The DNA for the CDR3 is TGCAGCGTTGTGGGACAGGGGTATGGCTACACCTTC.

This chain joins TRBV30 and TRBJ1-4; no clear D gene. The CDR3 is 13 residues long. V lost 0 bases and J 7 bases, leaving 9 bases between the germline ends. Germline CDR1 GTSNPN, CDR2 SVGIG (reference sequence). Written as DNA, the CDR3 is TGTGCCTGGAGTGTACGGTTCGGTGAAAAACTGTTTTTT. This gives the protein CAWSVRFGEKLFF.